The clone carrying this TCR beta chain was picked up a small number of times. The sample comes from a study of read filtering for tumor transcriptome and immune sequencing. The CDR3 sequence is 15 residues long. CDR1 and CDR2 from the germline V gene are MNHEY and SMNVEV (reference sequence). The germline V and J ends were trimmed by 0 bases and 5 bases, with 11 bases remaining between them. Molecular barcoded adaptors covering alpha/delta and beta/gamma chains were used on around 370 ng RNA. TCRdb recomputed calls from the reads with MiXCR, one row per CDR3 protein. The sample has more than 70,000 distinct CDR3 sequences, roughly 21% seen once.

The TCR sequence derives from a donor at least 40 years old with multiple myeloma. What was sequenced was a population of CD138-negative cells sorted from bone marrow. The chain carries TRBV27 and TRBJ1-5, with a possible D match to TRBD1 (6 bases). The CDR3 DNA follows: TGTGCCAGCAGTTTATCGGGGGGCGAAGATCAGCCCCAGCATTTT. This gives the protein CASSLSGGEDQPQHF.